One and the same sample provided the 11 T cell receptor beta chains below, sequenced in a study of cytomegalovirus exposure and HLA in healthy donors. Primers included in the PCR were 60 Vbeta and 13 Jbeta primers. The method was immunoSEQ multiplex PCR; TCRdb's version includes in-frame clones alone and lacks a portion of them. This table has roughly 100,000 clones, 76% appearing once. Sequenced material: PBMCs. These receptor sequences come from a young woman in good health and CMV-seropositive.

This chain uses TRBV7-8 with TRBJ1-2; perhaps TRBD1 as D (5 bases). This CDR3 has 19 residues. V was pared by 1 base and J by 2 bases, with 23 bases between. The germline V gene encodes CDR1 SGHVS and CDR2 FQNEAQ. CDR3 in DNA: TGTGCCAGCAGCTTAGGACTCGGGCGAAGTCAGGGACTAAACTATGGCTACACCTTC. Its protein product is CASSLGLGRSQGLNYGYTF.

The chain links TRBV15 to TRBJ2-1; 7 positions match TRBD2. V lost 8 bases and J lost 6; bases outside the gene matches: 13. There are 15 residues in the CDR3. The germline V gene has CDR1 LNHNV and CDR2 YYDKDF (reference sequence). This CDR3 is CATQVTSWISNEQFF. CDR3 in DNA: TGTGCCACCCAAGTGACTAGCTGGATTTCCAATGAGCAGTTCTTC.

As concerns this clone: Other DNA sequences in the same sample also yield this CDR3. The chain employs TRBV5-8 and TRBJ2-7; 7 bases are a match to TRBD1. CDR1 SGHTS and CDR2 YDEGEE come from the germline V gene. The ends lost 0 bases at V and 1 base at J; junction bases unmatched: 1. This CDR3 has 14 residues. In DNA form, the CDR3 reads TGTGCCAGCAGCTTGGACAGGGGTTCCTACGAGCAGTACTTC. As protein: CASSLDRGSYEQYF. Based on the CDR3 plus reference TRBV5-8 and TRBJ2-7, the full variable domain is EAGVTQSPTHLIKTRGQQATLRCSPISGHTSVYWYQQALGLGLQFLLWYDEGEERNRGNFPPRFSGRQFPNYSSELNVNALELEDSALYLCASSLDRGSYEQYFGPGTRLTVT.

The rearrangement links TRBV5-6 to TRBJ2-7; 13 bases align to TRBD2. The V and J ends lost 4 bases and 2 bases, in that order; junction bases with no gene match: 6. The germline gives CDR1 SGHDT, CDR2 YYEEEE. The CDR3 contains 16 residues. The CDR3, as DNA: TGTGCCAGCAGCCTGGGACTAGCGGGGACGACCTACGAGCAGTACTTC. Protein sequence: CASSLGLAGTTYEQYF.

The chain has TRBV19 and TRBJ2-1; 11 nucleotides line up with TRBD1. Germline CDR1 and CDR2: LNHDA and SQIVND (reference sequence). The CDR3 length is 14 residues. Germline trimming cut 10 bases from V and 6 bases from J; bases unmatched to any gene: 8. CDR3 in amino acids: CATQRTGGFNEQFF. The DNA of the CDR3 is TGTGCCACCCAACGGACAGGGGGCTTCAATGAGCAGTTCTTC.

The chain uses TRBV21-1 and TRBJ2-3; the table assigns TRBD2, which was not confirmed against the DNA. TRBV21-1 represents a pseudogene. The CDR3 has 11 residues. The CDR3 protein is CASSYTDTQYF. Written as DNA, the CDR3 is TGTGCCAGCAGCTACACAGATACGCAGTATTTT.

This clone was seen only a few times. V usage is TRBV5-8 and J usage is TRBJ2-2; 7 bases are shared with TRBD1. Germline V lookup: CDR1 SGHTS, CDR2 YDEGEE. CDR3 length: 15 amino acids. Losses at the gene ends were 4 bases for V and 7 bases for J; bases not matched to a gene: 10. The CDR3 protein is CASSRLTGAIGELFF. In nucleotides, the CDR3 is TGTGCCAGCAGCCGCCTAACAGGGGCGATCGGGGAGCTGTTTTTT.

The rearrangement links TRBV21-1 to TRBJ1-5. TRBV21-1 is a listed pseudogene. The CDR3 is made up of 17 amino acids. The chain's CDR3 is CASSPIGARRRGQPQHF. For the CDR3, the DNA is TGTGCCAGCAGCCCGATTGGGGCCCGTCGGCGGGGTCAGCCCCAGCATTTT.

V usage is TRBV20-1 and J usage is TRBJ1-2, with D possibly TRBD1 on 5 matching bases. Germline V CDR1 and CDR2: DFQATT, SNEGSKA (reference sequence). The CDR3 covers 11 residues. In DNA form, the CDR3 reads TGCAGCCCCGGGAGGGGATCTGGCTACACCTTC. Translation gives CSPGRGSGYTF.

This clone was detected a few times. The chain combines TRBV6-5 with TRBJ2-7; no clear D gene. The V and J ends lost 8 bases and 6 bases respectively, with 14 bases between them. The CDR3 runs 12 residues. The germline V gene has CDR1 MNHEY and CDR2 SVGAGI. The CDR3 region is CASQTRFGEQYF. In DNA, the CDR3 is TGTGCCAGCCAGACGCGGTTTGGCGAGCAGTACTTC.

V gene TRBV7-2 combines with J gene TRBJ2-2, with D possibly matching TRBD2 (5 bases). V lost 1 base and J lost 5, with 14 bases in between. CDR1 is SGHTA, CDR2 FQGNSA, per germline. The CDR3 spans 16 residues. This chain's CDR3 is CASSLVRAGGTGELFF. For the CDR3, the DNA is TGTGCCAGCAGCTTAGTGAGGGCCGGAGGTACCGGGGAGCTGTTTTTT.